Following are 9 T cell receptor beta chains from one sample sequenced in a study of blood T cell repertoires in COVID-19. Sequencing used immunoSEQ multiplex PCR; TCRdb keeps in-frame clones, though not all of them. The sample yields some 200,000 clones, 82% seen once. The sample was peripheral blood. The receptors were sampled from a human donor with acute or convalescent COVID-19. The donor label of this sample is uncertain.

This chain connects TRBV5-8 to TRBJ2-1; 14 bases agree with TRBD2. The CDR3 consists of 13 residues. J gave up 7 bases and V 7 bases, and 1 base lay outside the gene matches. In germline, CDR1 is SGHTS, CDR2 YDEGEE. The CDR3 reads CASRLAGGNEQFF. The CDR3 DNA is TGTGCCAGCCGACTAGCGGGAGGGAATGAGCAGTTCTTC.

The chain employs TRBV28 and TRBJ1-1; 7 nucleotides align to TRBD1. Germline CDR1 and CDR2: MDHEN and SYDVKM. There are 11 residues in the CDR3. Trimming removed 8 bases from V and 13 bases from J; junction bases left unmatched: 10. CDR3 residues: CASYSGTAIFF. As DNA, the CDR3 is TGTGCCAGCTACTCTGGGACAGCTATTTTCTTT.

The chain carries TRBV27 and TRBJ1-2, with D hard to call. The CDR3 extends over 11 amino acids. Germline CDR1 and CDR2: MNHEY and SMNVEV (reference sequence). Trimming stripped 5 bases from V and 6 bases from J, with 7 bases between. This chain's CDR3 is CASSGLDGYTF. The CDR3 nucleotides are TGTGCCAGCAGTGGGCTGGATGGCTACACCTTC.

The chain couples TRBV9 to TRBJ1-1; TRBD1 is a possible D gene (6 bases). Germline V gives CDR1 SGDLS, CDR2 YYNGEE. Trimming removed 4 bases at V and 5 bases at J, with 15 bases between. The CDR3 sequence is 14 residues long. This CDR3 is CASSPTGRGTEAFF. The CDR3 coding sequence is TGTGCCAGCAGCCCCACAGGGAGGGGAACTGAAGCTTTCTTT.

The V call is TRBV5-1, the J call TRBJ2-1, with TRBD2 matching 12 bases. This CDR3 spans 15 amino acids. V lost 8 bases to trimming and J lost 0 bases; unmatched junction nucleotides: 3. The germline gives CDR1 SGHRS, CDR2 YFSETQ. DNA for the CDR3: TGCGCCAGTAGACTAGCGGGAGTCTCCTACAATGAGCAGTTCTTC. It codes for CASRLAGVSYNEQFF.

CDR3 region: CASSEEGRGRPEAFF. CDR3 nucleotide sequence: TGTGCCAGCAGTGAAGAGGGCAGGGGGAGGCCTGAAGCTTTCTTT. The chain is built from TRBV6-1 and TRBJ1-1; 7 bases align to TRBD1. The CDR3 loop spans 15 amino acids. Germline-derived CDR1 and CDR2 are MNHNS and SASEGT. Trimming took 1 base from V and 6 from J; bases not matched to a gene: 8.

The chain has TRBV9 and TRBJ1-1; TRBD1 is a possible D gene (5 bases). Germline V gene data show CDR1 as SGDLS and CDR2 as YYNGEE. The CDR3 runs 15 residues. Between the trimmed V and J ends, which lost 6 bases and 4 bases, there was a span of 19 bases. This CDR3 is CASTPRLGVGTEAFF. The CDR3 bases are TGTGCCAGCACCCCTAGGTTAGGGGTGGGCACTGAAGCTTTCTTT.

The genes are TRBV5-8 and TRBJ2-1, with TRBD2 matching 10 bases. With V trimmed by 4 bases and J by 8 bases, 9 bases remained unmatched. Looked up from germline, CDR1 is SGHTS and CDR2 is YDEGEE. CDR3 size: 15 residues. This CDR3 reads CASSPALAGVYEQFF. The CDR3 bases are TGTGCCAGCAGCCCTGCCCTAGCGGGAGTCTATGAGCAGTTCTTC.

In its sample, this clone was seen a few times. J is TRBJ1-3 and V is TRBV10-3, with TRBD1 identical over 9 bases. The V gene's germline CDR1 is ENHRY and CDR2 SYGVKD. The CDR3 runs to 13 residues. V lost 10 bases, J lost 2 bases, and 3 bases stayed unmatched. CDR3 region: CASGTGPGNTIYF. The CDR3 DNA follows: TGTGCCAGTGGGACAGGGCCTGGAAACACCATATATTTT.